The clone carrying this T cell receptor (beta chain) was counted between two and nine times. Its antigen is not known. Unmatched junction bases numbered 6, after V lost 0 bases and J lost 2 bases. The V gene's germline CDR1 is SEHNR and CDR2 FQNEAQ (reference sequence). The CDR3 is made up of 16 amino acids. The sample belongs to a study of CD8+ T cells in alopecia areata. About the study: Percentage of affected scalp area was the basis on which treated patients' severity was scored. Findings and caveats of the study: Under tofacitinib, numerous expanded lesional clonotypes remained detectable in scalp and blood. TCRs were shared less clearly across patients than in mice, possibly for HLA-related reasons.

In each case, RNA was isolated and then reverse transcribed into cDNA as the sequencing template. Data came from immunoSEQ multiplex PCR; TCRdb stores just in-frame clones and leaves some out. The profile shows roughly 220,000 clones, roughly two fifths of them singletons. Regarding treatment: oral pan-JAK inhibitor, 5-10 mg twice daily. CD4+ and CD8+ T cells were sorted from PBMCs stained for CD3, CD4 and CD8. The clonotype originates from a human donor with alopecia areata. The V and J genes are TRBV7-9 and TRBJ2-7; 8 bases are shared with TRBD2. The input for sequencing was CD4+ T cells sorted from blood, taken between weeks 30 and 35, from a patient treated with tofacitinib. CDR3 nucleotides: TGTGCCAGCAGCTTAGCTCTAGCGGGCGCTCCCTACGAGCAGTACTTC. It specifies CASSLALAGAPYEQYF.